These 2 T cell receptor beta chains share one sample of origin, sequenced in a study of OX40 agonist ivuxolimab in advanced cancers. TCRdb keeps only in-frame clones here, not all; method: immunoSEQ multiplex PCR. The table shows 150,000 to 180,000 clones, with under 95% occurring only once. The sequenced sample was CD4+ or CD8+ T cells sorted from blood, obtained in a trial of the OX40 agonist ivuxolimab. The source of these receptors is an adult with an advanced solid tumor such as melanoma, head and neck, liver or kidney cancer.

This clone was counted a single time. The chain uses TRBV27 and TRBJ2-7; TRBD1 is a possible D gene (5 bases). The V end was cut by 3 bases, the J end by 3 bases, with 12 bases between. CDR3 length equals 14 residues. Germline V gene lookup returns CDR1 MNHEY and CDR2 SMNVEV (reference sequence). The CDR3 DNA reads TGTGCCAGCAGTTTCGCGGACACTGACTACGAGCAGTACTTC. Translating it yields CASSFADTDYEQYF.

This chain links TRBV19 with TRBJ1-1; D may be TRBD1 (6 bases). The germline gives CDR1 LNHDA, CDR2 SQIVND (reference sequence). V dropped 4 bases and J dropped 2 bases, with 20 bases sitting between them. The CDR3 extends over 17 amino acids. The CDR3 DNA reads TGTGCCAGTAGTAGGCCTAGGGGGGGCTCTTCTAACACTGAAGCTTTCTTT. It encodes CASSRPRGGSSNTEAFF.